The 15 T cell receptor beta chains given below trace back to one sample, sequenced in a study of T-cell memory formation after mild COVID-19. Via MiXCR, TCRdb re-called the 5' RACE reads, giving one row per CDR3 protein. Of 85,000 to 130,000 distinct CDR3 sequences in the sample, 9.5% to 15% were seen once. Sequenced sample: PBMCs or a T cell subset sorted from them (not recorded which). These receptors were collected from an adult woman who had mild COVID-19 (a few samples of this study predate the infection). Cell type and time point are not known.

CDR3 protein: CASSDGEGSNQPQHF. The DNA of the CDR3 is TGTGCCAGTAGCGACGGAGAGGGAAGCAATCAGCCCCAGCATTTT. J is TRBJ1-5 and V is TRBV19; D remains unclear. With 6 bases removed from V and 1 base from J, the gap between germline ends came to 13 bases. This CDR3 comprises 15 residues. CDR1 is LNHDA, CDR2 SQIVND, per germline (reference sequence).

V gene TRBV5-1 combines with J gene TRBJ2-1; the D gene is possibly TRBD2 (7 bases). The CDR3 consists of 15 residues. The germline V and J ends were trimmed by 6 bases and 2 bases, with 15 bases remaining between them. Germline CDR1 reads SGHRS; CDR2 reads YFSETQ. The DNA for the CDR3 is TGCGCCAGCAACCCGGAGGGGGGGGCCTACAATGAGCAGTTCTTC. Translated, it gives CASNPEGGAYNEQFF.

The V call is TRBV3-1, the J call TRBJ1-1; possibly TRBD1 for D (5 bases). The CDR3 runs 15 residues. Trimming left V 4 bases short and J 1 base short, with 13 bases between. Germline V CDR1 and CDR2: LGHDT, YNNKEL (reference sequence). CDR3 DNA: TGTGCCAGCAGCCTTGTGGAGGGGCCGAACACTGAAGCTTTCTTT. This translates into CASSLVEGPNTEAFF.

The V gene is TRBV5-1, the J gene TRBJ2-5; a weak D match, TRBD2 (5 bases). Germline CDR1 SGHRS, CDR2 YFSETQ. The length of the CDR3 is 15 residues. V was trimmed by 1 base and J by 1 base, leaving 11 bases between them. CDR3 sequence (DNA): TGCGCCAGCAGCTTGATGCCGGGGAGCCAAGAGACCCAGTACTTC. Encoded protein: CASSLMPGSQETQYF.

Many counts were recorded for this clonotype. The limits of the CDR3 on the DNA are not certain, so only TCRdb's listed CDR3 is given. The gene calls are TRBV21-1 and TRBJ2-6. TRBV21-1 is marked as a pseudogene. From its first to its last residue, the CDR3 has 15 amino acids. This CDR3 is CASSNVGAGANVLTF.

The chain is built from TRBV12-3 or TRBV12-4 and TRBJ1-1; D uncertain. The CDR3 sequence is 14 residues long. Trimming cost V 5 bases and J 2 bases, with 12 bases left between them. As DNA, the CDR3 is TGTGCCAGCAGTCTAGGGCCTTCCAACACTGAAGCTTTCTTT. Amino acid sequence: CASSLGPSNTEAFF.

As regards this clonotype: It is unclear where the CDR3 begins or ends on the DNA, so no DNA is shown, and the CDR3 is as TCRdb lists it. The chain combines TRBV4-1 with TRBJ2-2; the table's D call, TRBD1, has no DNA check behind it. Germline-derived CDR1 and CDR2 are MGHRA and YSYEKL. 16 amino acids form the CDR3, both terminal residues included. This CDR3 reads CASSLGGGPTPGSCFF.

The sample holds a few counts of this clonotype. The rearrangement links TRBV7-6 to TRBJ2-2; 12 bases line up with TRBD2. V gave up 1 base and J gave up 0 bases; unmatched junction bases: 3. The CDR3 spans 18 residues. Per the germline V gene, CDR1 is SGHVS and CDR2 is FNYEAQ. The CDR3 sequence is CASSLVLAGGTNTGELFF. The CDR3 DNA reads TGTGCCAGCAGCTTAGTACTAGCGGGGGGCACGAACACCGGGGAGCTGTTTTTT. The full variable domain, in which reference TRBV7-6 and TRBJ2-2 provide the parts outside the CDR3, is GAGVSQSPRYKVTKRGQDVALRCDPISGHVSLYWYRQALGQGPEFLTYFNYEAQQDKSGLPNDRFSAERPEGSISTLTIQRTEQRDSAMYRCASSLVLAGGTNTGELFFGEGSRLTVL.

This clonotype was seen a few times. This chain uses TRBV7-3 with TRBJ2-3; a weak D match, TRBD1 (5 bases). Germline V CDR1 and CDR2: SGHTA, FQGTGA. Trimming removed 1 base at V and 6 bases at J, with 8 bases between. The CDR3 loop spans 13 amino acids. The CDR3 DNA reads as TGTGCCAGCAGCTTAATTGGGGCTGATACGCAGTATTTT. Amino acids: CASSLIGADTQYF.

The chain joins TRBV2 to TRBJ1-3; D unresolved. The V gene's germline CDR1 is SNHLY and CDR2 FYNNEI. The CDR3 is 16 residues long. Trimming removed 3 bases from V and 0 bases from J, with 12 bases in between. The CDR3 region is CASSDGPDTSGNTIYF. The CDR3 bases are TGTGCCAGCAGTGATGGACCCGACACCTCTGGAAACACCATATATTTT.

The chain combines TRBV12-3 or TRBV12-4 with TRBJ2-1, with 11 positions matching TRBD2. There are 16 residues in the CDR3. Trimming took 5 bases from V and 1 from J; bases not matched to a gene: 4. CDR3 in amino acids: CASSPSSGRSYNEQFF. CDR3 coding DNA: TGTGCCAGCAGTCCATCTAGCGGGAGGTCCTACAATGAGCAGTTCTTC.

V and J are TRBV29-1 and TRBJ2-1; 9 bases are shared with TRBD2. Unmatched junction bases numbered 3, after V lost 3 bases and J lost 6 bases. The germline V gene encodes CDR1 SQVTM and CDR2 ANQGSEA. The CDR3 has 13 amino acids. The CDR3 DNA reads TGCAGCGTTGACAAGCGGGGGGTCAATGAGCAGTTCTTC. Its translation is CSVDKRGVNEQFF.

This clonotype was observed at least ten times. V usage is TRBV6-5 and J usage is TRBJ2-7; D is perhaps TRBD2 (6 bases). With 4 bases removed from V and 4 bases from J, the gap between germline ends came to 17 bases. This CDR3 has 15 residues. Germline CDR1 reads MNHEY; CDR2 reads SVGAGI. For the CDR3, the DNA is TGTGCCAGCAGTTTCGGGCAGGAGGGTCCGTACGAGCAGTACTTC. Amino acid sequence: CASSFGQEGPYEQYF.

This rearrangement joins TRBV3-1 to TRBJ2-3; 9 bases match TRBD2. CDR1 and CDR2 (germline): LGHDT, YNNKEL (reference sequence). This CDR3 has 16 residues. V shed 6 bases, J shed 4 bases, and the junction held 11 bases outside the gene matches. The DNA of the CDR3 is TGTGCCAGCAGTTACGAAGCTAGCGGGGCTCCAGATACGCAGTATTTT. Protein: CASSYEASGAPDTQYF.

The chain uses TRBV6-5 and TRBJ2-7, with D unclear. There are 15 residues in the CDR3. V was shortened by 6 bases and J by 2 bases, with 17 bases between the two germline ends. Germline loops: CDR1 MNHEY, CDR2 SVGAGI. CDR3 sequence reads: CASRITNHKTYEQYF. The CDR3 DNA reads as TGTGCCAGCAGGATTACCAACCACAAAACCTACGAGCAGTACTTC.